These T cell receptor beta chains were read from a single sample in a study of follicular helper T cells after annual influenza vaccination. Method: immunoSEQ multiplex PCR; TCRdb's copy keeps in-frame clones and lacks some. The data show roughly 9,900 clones, with roughly 84% seen just once and over 0.45% held by the top ten. The source was CXCR5- memory CD4+ T cells sorted from blood, collected 7 days after influenza vaccination. These receptors all stem from an adult who received the influenza vaccine. CDR3s include the opening cysteine and the closing phenylalanine or tryptophan. D genes are given only for firm matches. The size field is filled for only some rows; it gives once, few, many or a size class.

.	16	TRBV7-2	once	TRBJ2-7	CASSVKGDSLYYEQYF	TGTGCCAGCAGCGTAAAGGGGGATAGCCTCTACTACGAGCAGTACTTC
TRBD1	16	TRBV18	.	TRBJ1-5	CASSPGQGVLNQPQHF	TGTGCCAGCTCACCGGGACAGGGGGTATTAAATCAGCCCCAGCATTTT
TRBD1	14	TRBV6-5	.	TRBJ1-5	CASSDRGPDQPQHF	TGTGCCAGCAGCGACAGGGGGCCAGATCAGCCCCAGCATTTT
.	17	TRBV19	.	TRBJ2-3	CASRPFVSRGSTDTQYF	TGTGCCAGTAGACCCTTTGTATCTCGTGGAAGCACAGATACGCAGTATTTT
.	14	TRBV5-1	once	TRBJ2-5	CASSLTIGKETQYF	TGCGCCAGCAGCTTGACGATAGGGAAAGAGACCCAGTACTTC
.	11	TRBV7-2	.	TRBJ2-2	CASSLSRELFF	TGTGCCAGCAGCTTAAGCAGGGAGCTGTTTTTT
TRBD2	16	TRBV15	.	TRBJ2-7	CATSREWTSGAYEQYF	TGTGCCACCAGCAGAGAATGGACTAGCGGGGCCTACGAGCAGTACTTC
.	16	TRBV5-4	.	TRBJ2-3	CASSLDGGSVFDTQYF	TGTGCCAGCAGCTTGGATGGGGGCTCGGTCTTTGATACGCAGTATTTT
.	13	TRBV28	.	TRBJ2-3	CASSQQAGDTQYF	TGTGCCAGCAGCCAACAGGCGGGGGATACGCAGTATTTT
TRBD1	14	TRBV4-1	.	TRBJ1-4	CASSVQGYGEKLFF	TGCGCCAGCAGCGTACAGGGGTATGGTGAAAAACTGTTTTTT
.	13	TRBV5-4	.	TRBJ1-2	CASSPTANYGYTF	TGTGCCAGCAGCCCGACGGCCAACTATGGCTACACCTTC
.	17	TRBV21-1	.	TRBJ2-1	CASRKSIATHSDNEQFF	TGTGCCAGCAGGAAGTCAATAGCTACACATTCCGACAATGAGCAGTTCTTC
TRBD2	17	TRBV4-2	.	TRBJ2-3	CASSTGGVAGGPDTQYF	TGTGCCAGCAGCACGGGTGGGGTAGCGGGAGGGCCAGATACGCAGTATTTT
.	15	TRBV28	.	TRBJ1-2	CASRSTGPSNYGYTF	TGTGCCAGCAGGTCAACGGGACCCTCTAACTATGGCTACACCTTC
.	15	TRBV30	.	TRBJ2-3	CAWSVTRGRTYTQYF	TGTGCCTGGAGTGTCACGCGGGGCCGCACATATACGCAGTATTTT
.	17	TRBV5-4	.	TRBJ2-7	CASSPPVDPTLKYEQYF	TGTGCCAGCAGCCCGCCCGTCGATCCAACATTGAAATACGAGCAGTACTTC
.	12	TRBV5-1	once	TRBJ2-3	CASSHPSDTQYF	TGCGCCAGCAGCCACCCATCAGATACGCAGTATTTT
TRBD1	13	TRBV19	.	TRBJ2-7	CASSVSQGDEQYF	TGTGCCAGTAGTGTGTCGCAGGGGGACGAGCAGTACTTC
.	14	TRBV19	.	TRBJ1-1	CASTNRAVNTEAFF	TGTGCCAGTACCAATCGGGCAGTGAACACTGAAGCTTTCTTT
.	13	TRBV15	.	TRBJ2-7	CATSRVDSYEQYF	TGTGCCACCAGCAGAGTGGACTCATACGAGCAGTACTTC
.	16	TRBV27	.	TRBJ1-4	CASSFSSGTALEKLFF	TGTGCCAGCAGTTTTTCCTCCGGGACTGCCCTAGAAAAACTGTTTTTT
TRBD1	16	TRBV7-9	.	TRBJ2-2	CASSITGTANTGELFF	TGTGCCAGCAGCATCACCGGGACAGCTAACACCGGGGAGCTGTTTTTT
.	17	TRBV9	.	TRBJ2-3	CASSAQSPTPGTDTQYF	TGTGCCAGCAGCGCACAATCACCTACCCCTGGGACAGATACGCAGTATTTT
TRBD2	16	TRBV4-3	.	TRBJ2-3	CASSQDRAGGQDTQYF	TGCGCCAGCAGCCAAGATCGAGCGGGAGGCCAAGATACGCAGTATTTT
TRBD1	15	TRBV28	.	TRBJ2-1	CASTLGQGVYNEQFF	TGTGCCAGCACCCTGGGACAGGGAGTCTACAATGAGCAGTTCTTC
.	16	TRBV28	.	TRBJ1-5	CASSLRAGTGNQPQHF	TGTGCCAGCAGTTTACGGGCAGGGACGGGCAATCAGCCCCAGCATTTT
.	15	TRBV9	.	TRBJ1-2	CASSVGGQLNYGYTF	TGTGCCAGCAGCGTAGGAGGACAGCTTAACTATGGCTACACCTTC
.	13	TRBV30	.	TRBJ2-7	CAWRSRSESPGYF	TGTGCCTGGAGGAGTAGGTCTGAATCACCTGGGTACTTC
TRBD1	14	TRBV27	.	TRBJ2-7	CASSRPGQLYEQYF	TGTGCCAGCAGCCGCCCGGGACAGTTATACGAGCAGTACTTC
TRBD1	15	TRBV6-5	few	TRBJ1-4	CASSYGTGGGEKLFF	TGTGCCAGCAGTTACGGGACAGGGGGAGGTGAAAAACTGTTTTTT
.	13	TRBV7-3	.	TRBJ1-5	CASSPDRNQPQHF	TGTGCCAGCAGCCCCGACAGGAATCAGCCCCAGCATTTT
TRBD1	15	TRBV5-1	.	TRBJ1-1	CASSVGQGAPTEAFF	TGCGCCAGCAGCGTGGGACAGGGGGCGCCCACTGAAGCTTTCTTT
.	13	TRBV4-2	.	TRBJ2-7	CASSQTGNYEQYF	TGTGCCAGCAGCCAAACCGGGAACTACGAGCAGTACTTC
TRBD1	14	TRBV27	once	TRBJ1-1	CASSRTGGTTEAFF	TGTGCCAGCAGTCGGACAGGGGGGACCACTGAAGCTTTCTTT
TRBD1	14	TRBV2	few	TRBJ1-2	CASKGTGAGYGYTF	TGTGCCAGCAAGGGAACAGGGGCCGGCTATGGCTACACCTTC
TRBD1	18	TRBV5-1	.	TRBJ2-2	CASSPRPGTGRNTGELFF	TGCGCCAGCAGCCCCCGTCCCGGGACAGGGAGGAACACCGGGGAGCTGTTTTTT
TRBD2	14	TRBV7-2	.	TRBJ2-1	CASSLAGLVHEQFF	TGTGCCAGCAGCTTAGCGGGACTAGTCCATGAGCAGTTCTTC
.	17	TRBV5-4	.	TRBJ1-4	CASSRGGGFYSNEKLFF	TGTGCCAGCAGCCGGGGCGGGGGCTTCTATTCTAATGAAAAACTGTTTTTT
TRBD1	15	TRBV5-4	.	TRBJ1-2	CASSSQGQGDYGYTF	TGTGCCAGCAGCTCTCAGGGACAGGGGGACTATGGCTACACCTTC
.	14	TRBV2	.	TRBJ1-4	CASRLQEGNEKLFF	TGTGCCAGCAGGCTCCAAGAAGGAAATGAAAAACTGTTTTTT
.	14	TRBV6-1	few	TRBJ2-7	CASSEVWGSYEQYF	TGTGCCAGCAGTGAAGTGTGGGGGTCCTACGAGCAGTACTTC
.	15	TRBV7-2	.	TRBJ1-3	CASSLAAGAGNTIYF	TGTGCCAGCAGCTTAGCAGCCGGGGCTGGAAACACCATATATTTT
.	14	TRBV7-2	.	TRBJ1-5	CASSSRQHNQPQHF	TGTGCCAGCAGCTCCAGACAGCACAATCAGCCCCAGCATTTT
.	14	TRBV5-1	.	TRBJ2-2	CASSLDREAGELFF	TGCGCCAGCAGCTTGGACAGGGAAGCCGGGGAGCTGTTTTTT
.	15	TRBV6-6	.	TRBJ2-5	CASRHHREIQETQYF	TGTGCCAGCCGCCACCACAGGGAAATCCAAGAGACCCAGTACTTC